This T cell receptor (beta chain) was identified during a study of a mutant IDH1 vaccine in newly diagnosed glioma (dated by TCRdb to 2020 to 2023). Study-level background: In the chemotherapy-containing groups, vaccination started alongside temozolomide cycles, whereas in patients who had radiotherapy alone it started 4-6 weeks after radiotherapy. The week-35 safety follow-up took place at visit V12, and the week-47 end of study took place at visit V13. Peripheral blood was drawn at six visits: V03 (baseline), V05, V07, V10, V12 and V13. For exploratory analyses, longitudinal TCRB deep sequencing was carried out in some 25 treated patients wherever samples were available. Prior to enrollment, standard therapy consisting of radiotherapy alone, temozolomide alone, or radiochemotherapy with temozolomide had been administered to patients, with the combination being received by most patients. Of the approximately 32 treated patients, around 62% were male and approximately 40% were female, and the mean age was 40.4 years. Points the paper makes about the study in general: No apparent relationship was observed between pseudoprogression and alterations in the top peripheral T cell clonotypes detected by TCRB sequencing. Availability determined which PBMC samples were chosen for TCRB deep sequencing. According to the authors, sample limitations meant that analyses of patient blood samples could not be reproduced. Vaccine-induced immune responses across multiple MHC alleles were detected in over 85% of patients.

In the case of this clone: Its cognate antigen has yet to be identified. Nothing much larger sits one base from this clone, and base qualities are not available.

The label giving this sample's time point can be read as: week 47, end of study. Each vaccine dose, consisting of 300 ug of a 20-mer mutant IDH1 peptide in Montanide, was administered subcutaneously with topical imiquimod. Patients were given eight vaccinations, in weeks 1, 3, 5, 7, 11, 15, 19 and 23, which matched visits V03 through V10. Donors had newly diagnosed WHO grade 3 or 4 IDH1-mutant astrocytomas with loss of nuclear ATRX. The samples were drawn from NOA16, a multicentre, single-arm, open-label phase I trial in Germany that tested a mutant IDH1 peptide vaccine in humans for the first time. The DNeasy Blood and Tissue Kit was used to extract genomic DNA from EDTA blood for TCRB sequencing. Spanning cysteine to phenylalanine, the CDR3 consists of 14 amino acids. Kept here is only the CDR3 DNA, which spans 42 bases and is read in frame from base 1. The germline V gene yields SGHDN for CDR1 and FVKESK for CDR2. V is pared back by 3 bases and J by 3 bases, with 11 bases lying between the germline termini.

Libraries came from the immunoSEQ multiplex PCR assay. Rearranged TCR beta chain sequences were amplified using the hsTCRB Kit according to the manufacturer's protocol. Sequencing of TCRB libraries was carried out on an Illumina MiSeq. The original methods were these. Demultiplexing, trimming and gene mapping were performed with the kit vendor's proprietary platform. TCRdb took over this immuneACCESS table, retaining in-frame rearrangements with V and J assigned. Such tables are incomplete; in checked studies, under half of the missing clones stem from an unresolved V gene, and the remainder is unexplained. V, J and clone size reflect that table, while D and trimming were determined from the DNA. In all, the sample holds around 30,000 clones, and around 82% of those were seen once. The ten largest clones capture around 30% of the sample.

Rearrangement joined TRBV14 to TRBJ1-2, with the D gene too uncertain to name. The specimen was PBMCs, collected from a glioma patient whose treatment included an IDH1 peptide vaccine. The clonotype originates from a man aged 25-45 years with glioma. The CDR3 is CASSQRYTDYGYTF. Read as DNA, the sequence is TGTGCCAGCAGCCAGAGGTATACGGACTATGGCTACACCTTC.